Listed below are T cell receptor beta chains from one sample, sequenced in a study of shared clonotypes between healthy human individuals. Here immunoSEQ multiplex PCR was the method, and the copy in TCRdb shows in-frame clones only, minus some. The data show about 2.4 million clones, approximately 94% seen once. The sample consisted of naive CD4+ T cells from PBMCs. These TCRs come from a man younger than 35 in good health. Some clones in this sample may be carry-over from other donors' samples. Both conserved end residues are part of each CDR3. A D gene is named only where the DNA matches it firmly.

j_call	d_call	v_call	cdr3_nt	cdr3_aa
TRBJ2-7	TRBD1	TRBV28	TGTGCCAGCAGTTTGATCGTGCGACAGGGCTACGAGCAGTACTTC	CASSLIVRQGYEQYF
TRBJ1-2	.	TRBV2	TGTGCCAGCAGAATTTGGGGCTACACCTTC	CASRIWGYTF
TRBJ2-6	.	TRBV11-2	TGTGCCAGCAGCTCCGGGGACGGAACCTCTGGGGCCAACGTCCTGACTTTC	CASSSGDGTSGANVLTF
TRBJ2-5	.	TRBV18	TGTGCCAGCTCACCTACCGGGCCCCTTCAGACCCAGTACTTC	CASSPTGPLQTQYF
TRBJ1-1	.	TRBV18	TGTGCCAGCTCACCACCGGGCCAGGGATATGAAGCTTTCTTT	CASSPPGQGYEAFF
TRBJ2-7	.	TRBV7-9	TGTGCCAGCAGCTTAAATGCCTGGGGGAGAGAGCACTACGAGCAGTACTTC	CASSLNAWGREHYEQYF
TRBJ2-7	.	TRBV2	TGTGCCAGCAGTGCGATACAGGGCAACTCCTACGAGCAGTACTTC	CASSAIQGNSYEQYF
TRBJ2-6	.	TRBV9	TGTGCCAGCAGCGTCGGGACTCTTCCCTTCTCTGGGGCCAACGTCCTGACTTTC	CASSVGTLPFSGANVLTF
TRBJ2-5	.	TRBV20-1	TGCAGTGCAAATCACGGGGAGACCCAGTACTTC	CSANHGETQYF
TRBJ2-3	.	TRBV15	TGTGCCACCAGCGAAGGACTTACCACCACAGATACGCAGTATTTT	CATSEGLTTTDTQYF
TRBJ2-7	.	TRBV7-3	TGTGCCAGCAGCTTAACGTATACCCTCGGGAGCGAGCAGTACTTC	CASSLTYTLGSEQYF
TRBJ2-3	.	TRBV5-1	TGCGCCAGCAGTCCTACAGGGATAGATACGCAGTATTTT	CASSPTGIDTQYF
TRBJ2-1	.	TRBV6-5	TGTGCCAGCAGTTACGTCGTCCTAGGGGCTACTGAGCAGTTCTTC	CASSYVVLGATEQFF
TRBJ2-3	.	TRBV28	TGTGCCAGCAGTCCCGGAGGGCCAGGCACAGATACGCAGTATTTT	CASSPGGPGTDTQYF
TRBJ2-5	TRBD2	TRBV19	TGTGCCAGTAAAGGTTCGAGCGGGAGAGGGGAGACCCAGTACTTC	CASKGSSGRGETQYF
TRBJ1-2	.	TRBV6-5	TGTGCCAGCAGCCTGGATTGGGCCTACGGCTACACCTTC	CASSLDWAYGYTF